The T cell receptor (beta chain) described here comes from a study of T-cell memory formation after mild COVID-19. At least ten counts were recorded for this clonotype. Its antigen is undetermined. Relative to the germline gene, one junction end is altered; a read error may explain this. Germline V gene lookup returns CDR1 SSHAT and CDR2 FNYEAQ (reference sequence). The CDR3 sequence is 14 residues long. UMIs and sample barcodes were carried by the TCR alpha and TCR beta cDNA libraries that 5'RACE produced using constant-segment primers. TCRdb re-called the 5' RACE reads with MiXCR, one entry per CDR3 protein. The sample records some 320,000 distinct CDR3 sequences, about 16% being singletons. Findings of the study overall: Clones contracting day 15 to 85 were balanced CD4/CD8; later expanders leaned CD4+.

The source of this sequence is a man aged 18 to 29 who had mild COVID-19 (a few samples of this study predate the infection). Cell type and time point are not known. Material for sequencing was PBMCs or a T cell subset sorted from them (not recorded which). This rearrangement joins TRBV7-7 to TRBJ2-1; D gene ambiguous. CDR3 bases: TGTGCTAGCAGCTCCTCTTTTGCCTACAATGAGCAGTTCTTC. Translating it yields CASSSSFAYNEQFF.